The 13 T cell receptor beta chains below come from one sample, sequenced in a study of blood T cell repertoires in COVID-19. Measured with immunoSEQ multiplex PCR; TCRdb has only the in-frame clones, and not every one. The data hold fewer than 400,000 clones, with about 87% observed a single time. The material sequenced was peripheral blood. Source of these receptors: a human donor in a cohort sampled during active COVID-19.

J is TRBJ1-5 and V is TRBV5-5; 8 bases agree with TRBD1. The CDR3 contains 18 residues. CDR1 is SGHKS and CDR2 is YYEKEE in the germline V gene (reference sequence). J gave up 4 bases and V 4 bases, and 16 bases lay outside the gene matches. CDR3 nucleotides: TGTGCCAGCAGCCGATCGATAGGACAGGGCGACAGGAATCAGCCCCAGCATTTT. Its translation: CASSRSIGQGDRNQPQHF.

The chain links TRBV29-1 to TRBJ1-5; TRBD1 agrees at 10 bases. The CDR3 consists of 13 residues. Trimming removed 7 bases from V and 7 bases from J; junction bases left unmatched: 7. Germline V gene sequence: CDR1 SQVTM, CDR2 ANQGSEA. The CDR3 reads CSAGQGEGQPQHF. In nucleotides, the CDR3 is TGCAGCGCCGGACAGGGGGAGGGACAGCCCCAGCATTTT.

This chain joins TRBV7-3 and TRBJ2-1, with D unclear. The germline V gene encodes CDR1 SGHTA and CDR2 FQGTGA. V lost 0 bases and J lost 0, with 12 bases in between. The CDR3 covers 17 residues. The CDR3 DNA follows: TGTGCCAGCAGCTTAACAGCGACTCCAAGCTCCTACAATGAGCAGTTCTTC. Translating gives CASSLTATPSSYNEQFF.

The V gene is TRBV6-5, the J gene TRBJ2-7; D call uncertain. V was trimmed by 6 bases and J by 1 base, leaving 4 bases between them. CDR1 MNHEY and CDR2 SVGAGI come from the germline V gene. The CDR3 sequence is 11 residues long. The CDR3 bases are TGTGCCAGCAGGTCGTCCTACGAGCAGTACTTC. Protein product: CASRSSYEQYF.

The chain employs TRBV4-2 and TRBJ1-4, with D perhaps matching TRBD1 (6 bases). This CDR3 has 18 residues. Germline V gene data show CDR1 as LGHNA and CDR2 as YNFKEQ. Trimming took 0 bases from V and 4 from J, leaving 18 bases between them. CDR3 in amino acids: CASSQDLQGNLINEKLFF. CDR3 in DNA: TGTGCCAGCAGCCAAGATTTGCAGGGGAACCTGATTAATGAAAAACTGTTTTTT.

This clone was seen once. The genes are TRBV2 and TRBJ2-5, with 7 bases fitting TRBD2. J lost 5 bases, V lost 8 bases, and 8 bases had no gene match. The CDR3 runs to 13 residues. Germline V gene lookup returns CDR1 SNHLY and CDR2 FYNNEI. The CDR3 sequence: CASLGGDGETQYF. The CDR3 DNA reads TGTGCCAGCCTGGGAGGGGATGGGGAGACCCAGTACTTC.

On this clone itself: Germline and junction disagree at one end, which may indicate a read error. The CDR3 DNA is TGTGCCATCAGTGAGTCGGGCGATGTAGTCTCCCACGAGCAGTACTTC. This codes for CAISESGDVVSHEQYF. V and J are TRBV10-3 and TRBJ2-7, with D hard to call. The CDR3 sequence is 16 residues long. Germline values: CDR1 ENHRY, CDR2 SYGVKD.

The chain combines TRBV5-1 with TRBJ1-1, with D maybe TRBD1 (6 bases). Germline values: CDR1 SGHRS, CDR2 YFSETQ. With 5 bases removed from V and 3 bases from J, the gap between germline ends came to 17 bases. This CDR3 region has 15 residues. The DNA of the CDR3 is TGCGCCAGCAGACCCCAACAGGGTCGTTACACTGAAGCTTTCTTT. Its translation is CASRPQQGRYTEAFF.

The chain carries TRBV7-9 and TRBJ2-5, with 8 bases identical to TRBD2. Germline CDR1 SEHNR, CDR2 FQNEAQ (reference sequence). The CDR3 has 14 residues. The trim removed 4 bases at V and 7 bases at J, leaving 8 bases unmatched. The CDR3 bases are TGTGCCAGCAGCTCAGGACTAGCCCTGGGGACCCAGTACTTC. Protein product: CASSSGLALGTQYF.

The V and J genes are TRBV14 and TRBJ2-4; 12 bases align to TRBD2. J was trimmed by 1 base and V by 1 base; bases with no gene match: 5. The CDR3 sequence is 18 residues long. Germline V gene sequence: CDR1 SGHDN, CDR2 FVKESK. Written as DNA, the CDR3 is TGTGCCAGCAGCCAAGGACTAGCGGGAGCGGGGGCCAAAAACATTCAGTACTTC. Protein sequence: CASSQGLAGAGAKNIQYF.

The table lists this clone with a count of one. The chain uses TRBV24-1 and TRBJ2-2, with 11 bases aligning to TRBD2. Per the germline V gene, CDR1 is KGHDR and CDR2 is SFDVKD. The CDR3 covers 18 residues. With V trimmed by 4 bases and J by 0 bases, 6 bases remained unmatched. The CDR3 sequence is CATSDGLAGAANTGELFF. Here the CDR3 DNA reads TGTGCCACCAGTGACGGACTAGCGGGCGCCGCGAACACCGGGGAGCTGTTTTTT.

The chain recombines TRBV7-8 with TRBJ2-2, with D perhaps matching TRBD2 (6 bases). The CDR3 sequence is 14 residues long. Germline CDR1 and CDR2: SGHVS and FQNEAQ. With 11 bases removed from V and 2 bases from J, the gap between germline ends came to 15 bases. CDR3 protein: CACHQRANTGELFF. CDR3 nucleotide sequence: TGTGCCTGCCACCAGCGGGCCAACACCGGGGAGCTGTTTTTT. Based on the CDR3 plus reference TRBV7-8 and TRBJ2-2, the full variable domain is GAGVSQSPRYKVAKRGQDVALRCDPISGHVSLFWYQQALGQGPEFLTYFQNEAQLDKSGLPSDRFFAERPEGSVSTLKIQRTQQEDSAVYLCACHQRANTGELFFGEGSRLTVL.

This sequence joins TRBV19 and TRBJ2-5; tentatively, D is TRBD2 (6 bases). Looked up from germline, CDR1 is LNHDA and CDR2 is SQIVND (reference sequence). V shed 3 bases and J shed 5 bases, with 16 bases lying between them. The CDR3 consists of 15 residues. CDR3 loop: CASSMGGGFGETQYF. The CDR3 region has the DNA TGTGCCAGTAGTATGGGTGGGGGGTTCGGGGAGACCCAGTACTTC.